The 29 T cell receptor beta chains below come from one sample, sequenced in a study of blood T cell repertoires in COVID-19. Sequencing was performed with immunoSEQ multiplex PCR; in TCRdb, only in-frame clones are kept and a portion is missing. The sample carries approximately 200,000 clones, about 84% recorded once. Sequencing input: peripheral blood. The receptors come from a person between 70 and 80 years old with COVID-19, enrolled during active disease.

The CDR3 region is CASSLAMRRGSYYNEQFF. The CDR3 DNA sequence: TGTGCCAGCAGCTTGGCTATGCGGCGCGGGAGCTATTACAATGAGCAGTTCTTC. This chain connects TRBV11-2 to TRBJ2-1; 7 positions match TRBD2. CDR1 is SGHAT, CDR2 FQNNGV, per germline. The CDR3 contains 18 residues. Trimming at V came to 3 bases and at J to 4 bases, leaving 15 bases not matched to a gene. The variable domain in full, with the rest retrieved from reference TRBV11-2 and TRBJ2-1, is EAGVAQSPRYKIIEKRQSVAFWCNPISGHATLYWYQQILGQGPKLLIQFQNNGVVDDSQLPKDRFSAERLKGVDSTLKIQPAKLEDSAVYLCASSLAMRRGSYYNEQFFGPGTRLTVL.

The chain is built from TRBV3-1 (or the pseudogene TRBV3-2) and TRBJ1-3, with 8 bases identical to TRBD1. Germline V gene lookup returns CDR1 LGHDT and CDR2 YNNKEL (reference sequence). V lost 0 bases and J lost 4; bases outside the gene matches: 5. The CDR3 covers 16 residues. Written as DNA, the CDR3 is TGTGCCAGCAGCCAAGATCTTGGGACAGGAGGAAACACCATATATTTT. Protein sequence: CASSQDLGTGGNTIYF.

The chain couples TRBV6-5 to TRBJ1-1; no reliable D call. Germline V gene sequence: CDR1 MNHEY, CDR2 SVGAGI. The CDR3 extends over 14 amino acids. V lost 7 bases and J 1 base, leaving 13 bases between the germline ends. CDR3 coding DNA: TGTGCCAGCAATTTTGAAACTCAGAACACTGAAGCTTTCTTT. Translated, it gives CASNFETQNTEAFF.

This clone appeared once. V is TRBV7-9 and J is TRBJ1-4; D perhaps matches TRBD1 (5 bases). Germline V gene sequence: CDR1 SEHNR, CDR2 FQNEAQ (reference sequence). The CDR3 has 13 amino acids. Between the trimmed V and J ends, which lost 2 bases and 6 bases, there was a span of 7 bases. The chain's CDR3 is CASSLLGDEKLFF. CDR3 nucleotides: TGTGCCAGCAGCTTACTAGGGGATGAAAAACTGTTTTTT.

The gene calls are TRBV10-3 and TRBJ1-6; 10 nucleotides match TRBD1. Losses at the gene ends were 6 bases for V and 8 bases for J; bases not matched to a gene: 4. CDR1 and CDR2 from the germline V gene are ENHRY and SYGVKD. The CDR3 covers 14 residues. The CDR3 nucleotides are TGTGCCATCAGGGGGGGGACAGGGGATTCACCCCTCCACTTT. Its protein product is CAIRGGTGDSPLHF.

The chain employs TRBV3-1 (or the pseudogene TRBV3-2) and TRBJ1-5; D ambiguous. This CDR3 is 14 amino acids long. Germline lookup yields CDR1 LGHDT and CDR2 YNNKEL (reference sequence). V lost 4 bases and J 1 base, leaving 8 bases between the germline ends. The CDR3 coding sequence is TGTGCCAGCAGCCCCGGGGAGAGCAATCAGCCCCAGCATTTT. Translating it yields CASSPGESNQPQHF.

V usage is TRBV7-9 and J usage is TRBJ2-7; TRBD1 matches at 8 bases. J gave up 6 bases and V 5 bases, and 3 bases lay outside the gene matches. The germline gives CDR1 SEHNR, CDR2 FQNEAQ (reference sequence). This CDR3 spans 12 amino acids. The CDR3 sequence is CASSPGGFEQYF. In DNA form, the CDR3 reads TGTGCCAGCAGCCCAGGGGGCTTCGAGCAGTACTTC.

V gene TRBV9 combines with J gene TRBJ2-7, with 10 nucleotides matching TRBD1. Unmatched junction bases numbered 7, after V lost 3 bases and J lost 1 base. Germline V gene sequence: CDR1 SGDLS, CDR2 YYNGEE. The CDR3 has 16 residues. CDR3 sequence: CASSADWTGGSYEQYF. CDR3 nucleotide sequence: TGTGCCAGCAGCGCCGACTGGACAGGGGGTTCCTACGAGCAGTACTTC. Combining the CDR3 with reference TRBV9 and TRBJ2-7 gives the whole variable domain DSGVTQTPKHLITATGQRVTLRCSPRSGDLSVYWYQQSLDQGLQFLIQYYNGEERAKGNILERFSAQQFPDLHSELNLSSLELGDSALYFCASSADWTGGSYEQYFGPGTRLTVT.

V and J are TRBV7-2 and TRBJ2-1; TRBD1 matches at 7 bases. Germline values: CDR1 SGHTA, CDR2 FQGNSA. With 3 bases clipped from V and 12 bases from J, the junction kept 8 bases outside the gene matches. The CDR3 is 13 residues long. CDR3 coding DNA: TGTGCCAGCAGCTTTGGGACAGCTAAAGGGCAGTTCTTC. As protein: CASSFGTAKGQFF.

This chain connects TRBV6-2 or TRBV6-3 to TRBJ1-1; tentative D call: TRBD1 (5 bases). Germline CDR1 is MNHEY and CDR2 is SVGEGT. Trimming left V 4 bases short and J 5 bases short, with 14 bases between. The CDR3 has 14 amino acids. CDR3 in DNA: TGTGCCAGCAGTTCGGACATTAGAACAACTGAAGCTTTCTTT. Amino acid sequence: CASSSDIRTTEAFF.

This clone has only a few counts. The V call is TRBV7-2, the J call TRBJ2-7; TRBD2 might be the D (5 bases). This CDR3 is built from 15 residues. Looked up from germline, CDR1 is SGHTA and CDR2 is FQGNSA. V shed 1 base and J shed 1 base, with 11 bases lying between them. The DNA of the CDR3 is TGTGCCAGCAGCTTAGTAAGAGGGATTTCCTACGAGCAGTACTTC. Translated: CASSLVRGISYEQYF.

The V and J genes are TRBV12-1 and TRBJ2-1; the table gives TRBD1 as D, unverified against the DNA. TRBV12-1 is termed a pseudogene. CDR3 size: 14 residues. The CDR3, as DNA: TGTGCCAGCAGCTGTTCAGGGGGACGCAATGAGCAGTTCTTC. Translation gives CASSCSGGRNEQFF.

The rearrangement links TRBV7-8 to TRBJ1-5; D ambiguous. The CDR3 runs to 14 residues. Trimming pared 5 bases from V and 7 bases from J, leaving 15 bases between. Germline CDR1 SGHVS, CDR2 FQNEAQ. In DNA, the CDR3 is TGTGCCAGCAGCACTATGATTCCGGGGCAGCCCCAGCATTTT. Translation: CASSTMIPGQPQHF.

This clone was picked up one time. The V gene is TRBV19, the J gene TRBJ2-1, with D tentatively TRBD2 (6 bases). Germline loops: CDR1 LNHDA, CDR2 SQIVND (reference sequence). The CDR3 is made up of 15 amino acids. Between the trimmed V and J ends, which lost 5 bases and 2 bases, there was a span of 13 bases. The DNA for the CDR3 is TGTGCCAGTAGTGCCATTAGCGGTACCTACAATGAGCAGTTCTTC. Translating gives CASSAISGTYNEQFF.

The V gene is TRBV6-6, the J gene TRBJ1-1, with a possible D match to TRBD1 (5 bases). CDR3 length equals 13 residues. CDR1 is MNHNY and CDR2 is SVGAGI in the germline V gene (reference sequence). V was clipped by 0 bases and J by 8 bases, with 10 bases between them. CDR3 sequence (DNA): TGTGCCAGCAGTTACTCGTCAGGGCTGGAAGCTTTCTTT. Protein: CASSYSSGLEAFF.

This clone was recorded only once. CDR3 loop: CARPQGTKNTEAFF. CDR3 sequence (DNA): TGTGCCAGGCCACAGGGGACGAAGAACACTGAAGCTTTCTTT. This chain connects TRBV6-4 to TRBJ1-1; 7 nucleotides match TRBD1. Trimming removed 9 bases from V and 1 base from J; junction bases left unmatched: 8. CDR1 and CDR2 (germline): MRHNA, SNTAGT. The CDR3 loop spans 14 amino acids.

The rearrangement uses TRBV15 and TRBJ2-5; possible D gene TRBD2, 6 bases. Germline V CDR1 and CDR2: LNHNV, YYDKDF (reference sequence). Trimming left V 1 base short and J 5 bases short, with 14 bases between. This CDR3 contains 15 residues. This chain's CDR3 is CATSRVGGTGETQYF. CDR3 nucleotides: TGTGCCACCAGCAGAGTTGGGGGGACCGGGGAGACCCAGTACTTC.

This chain joins TRBV6-5 and TRBJ2-2, with 7 nucleotides matching TRBD1. This CDR3 is 14 amino acids long. Germline-derived CDR1 and CDR2 are MNHEY and SVGAGI. J lost 3 bases, V lost 8 bases, and 6 bases had no gene match. The CDR3 coding sequence is TGTGCCAGCCTGACAGGGCTGGACACCGGGGAGCTGTTTTTT. It translates to CASLTGLDTGELFF.

This clone was seen only a few times. CDR3: CASRGLEVGELFF. CDR3 coding DNA: TGTGCCAGCAGAGGACTAGAGGTCGGGGAGCTGTTTTTT. The chain combines TRBV2 with TRBJ2-2; 7 bases line up with TRBD2. This CDR3 comprises 13 residues. CDR1 is SNHLY and CDR2 is FYNNEI in the germline V gene. The junction had 5 bases not matched to a gene; V was cut back by 6 bases and J by 7 bases.

The V gene is TRBV19, the J gene TRBJ2-7; 8 bases are shared with TRBD2. With V trimmed by 3 bases and J by 6 bases, 4 bases remained unmatched. CDR3 length equals 13 residues. Germline CDR1 LNHDA, CDR2 SQIVND (reference sequence). The CDR3 DNA reads TGTGCCAGTAGTATTGTGGCGGGAGGCGAGCAGTACTTC. Encoded protein: CASSIVAGGEQYF.

The chain carries TRBV19 and TRBJ1-3; no firm D call. The CDR3 loop spans 14 amino acids. The germline CDR1 and CDR2 sequences are LNHDA and SQIVND (reference sequence). V dropped 3 bases and J dropped 3 bases, with 9 bases sitting between them. The CDR3 sequence: CASSIQRGGNTIYF. The DNA for the CDR3 is TGTGCCAGTAGTATCCAGCGTGGTGGAAACACCATATATTTT.

The chain uses TRBV20-1 and TRBJ1-1; D ambiguous. From germline, CDR1 is DFQATT and CDR2 SNEGSKA (reference sequence). Between the trimmed V and J ends, which lost 3 bases and 1 base, there was a span of 15 bases. This CDR3 comprises 15 residues. CDR3: CSASSYILGNTEAFF. The CDR3 coding sequence is TGCAGTGCTAGTTCATATATACTAGGGAACACTGAAGCTTTCTTT.

The V and J genes are TRBV19 and TRBJ2-1; 7 nucleotides align to TRBD2. The CDR3 is 16 residues long. Germline V lookup: CDR1 LNHDA, CDR2 SQIVND (reference sequence). Losses at the gene ends were 7 bases for V and 8 bases for J; bases not matched to a gene: 17. CDR3 nucleotide sequence: TGTGCCAGTATAGATGGAGGGAGGGGTTTGGGGGATGAGCAGTTCTTC. It specifies CASIDGGRGLGDEQFF.

The V gene is TRBV7-2, the J gene TRBJ2-1, with a tentative D call TRBD1 (6 bases). Trimming cost V 1 base and J 0 bases, with 16 bases left between them. The CDR3 contains 18 residues. Looked up from germline, CDR1 is SGHTA and CDR2 is FQGNSA. The CDR3 bases are TGTGCCAGCAGCTTAGACGCTGGGGGCTTTATCTCCTACAATGAGCAGTTCTTC. Translation: CASSLDAGGFISYNEQFF.

V and J are TRBV5-5 and TRBJ2-3; possibly TRBD2 for D (5 bases). V lost 4 bases and J lost 0, with 12 bases in between. This CDR3 region has 15 residues. The germline V gene has CDR1 SGHKS and CDR2 YYEKEE (reference sequence). The CDR3 spells CASSLSWTSTDTQYF. CDR3 nucleotide sequence: TGTGCCAGCAGCCTCTCCTGGACTAGCACAGATACGCAGTATTTT.

The genes are TRBV11-1 and TRBJ1-2, with TRBD1 identical over 9 bases. Trimming cost V 5 bases and J 7 bases; bases outside gene matches: 8. CDR1 is SGHAT, CDR2 FQDESV, per germline (reference sequence). The CDR3 consists of 14 residues. The CDR3 spells CASSPGQGSGGYTF. The CDR3 DNA reads as TGTGCCAGCAGCCCGGGACAGGGAAGTGGTGGCTACACCTTC.

The V call is TRBV27, the J call TRBJ2-5; possible D gene TRBD1, 6 bases. V lost 3 bases and J lost 6, with 17 bases in between. The CDR3 is 15 residues long. From germline, CDR1 is MNHEY and CDR2 SMNVEV (reference sequence). CDR3: CASSFWGQGKQTQYF. The CDR3 bases are TGTGCCAGCAGTTTTTGGGGGCAGGGGAAGCAGACCCAGTACTTC.

This clone was counted a single time. The V and J genes are TRBV6-1 and TRBJ2-5; TRBD2 might be the D (5 bases). Per the germline V gene, CDR1 is MNHNS and CDR2 is SASEGT. This CDR3 is built from 16 residues. V was clipped by 1 base and J by 2 bases, with 14 bases between them. The CDR3 sequence is CASSEVGWTGQETQYF. CDR3 sequence (DNA): TGTGCCAGCAGTGAAGTGGGGTGGACGGGGCAAGAGACCCAGTACTTC.

The genes are TRBV7-3 and TRBJ2-5, with no clear D. V lost 3 bases and J lost 3, with 8 bases in between. The CDR3 has 13 residues. CDR1 and CDR2 (germline): SGHTA, FQGTGA. The CDR3: CASSFVQEETQYF. In DNA, the CDR3 is TGTGCCAGCAGCTTCGTTCAGGAAGAGACCCAGTACTTC.